This TCR beta chain was recorded in a study of shared T cell receptors in the human thymus. V was pared by 0 bases and J by 0 bases, with 6 bases between. The CDR3 consists of 13 residues. Germline V CDR1 and CDR2: GTSNPN, SVGIG (reference sequence). The data were produced by immunoSEQ multiplex PCR, yet TCRdb's version contains in-frame clones alone and is incomplete. The sample records some 700,000 clones, more than 75% being singletons. These data also featured in a second study, about human thymus T cells. That paper notes: Those donating were healthy Finnish infants in corrective surgery for congenital heart defects. Thymus tissue was removed during corrective cardiac surgery.

The V and J genes are TRBV30 and TRBJ2-7; no definite D call. Sequenced: thymocytes. The clonotype was recovered from a boy less than two years old with a congenital heart defect. The CDR3 is CAWSVRPSYEQYF. The CDR3 DNA sequence: TGTGCCTGGAGTGTGAGGCCCTCCTACGAGCAGTACTTC.